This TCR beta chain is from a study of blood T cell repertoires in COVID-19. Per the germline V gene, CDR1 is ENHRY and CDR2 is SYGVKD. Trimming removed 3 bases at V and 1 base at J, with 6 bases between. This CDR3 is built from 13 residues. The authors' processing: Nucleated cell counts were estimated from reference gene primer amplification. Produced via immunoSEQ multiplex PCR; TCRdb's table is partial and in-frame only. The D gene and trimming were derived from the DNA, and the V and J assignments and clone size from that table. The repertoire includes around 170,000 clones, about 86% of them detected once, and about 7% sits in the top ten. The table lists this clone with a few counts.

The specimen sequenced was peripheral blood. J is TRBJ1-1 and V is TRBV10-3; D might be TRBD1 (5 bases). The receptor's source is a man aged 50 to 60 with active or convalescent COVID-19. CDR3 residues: CAISDQGNTEAFF. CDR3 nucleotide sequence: TGTGCCATCAGTGACCAGGGGAACACTGAAGCTTTCTTT.